The sequence of this T cell receptor beta chain was determined in a study of OX40 agonist ivuxolimab in advanced cancers. On the study more broadly: Every 2 weeks, patients received ivuxolimab intravenously, dosed at 0.01 to 10 mg/kg. Points from the study as a whole: Among patients with partial responses at 0.1-3.0 mg/kg, clonal expansion was among the lowest. Among some nonresponders, normalized T-cell clonal expansion was also low. More expanded clones were seen, on average, in CD8+ T cells than in CD4+.

CDR3 length: 14 residues. Trimming pared 4 bases from V and 3 bases from J, leaving 9 bases between. Germline CDR1 and CDR2: MRHNA and SNTAGT. With respect to this clone: Its matching antigen is unknown.

Clones were sequenced by immunoSEQ multiplex PCR, and TCRdb holds only the in-frame ones, with some missing. This table holds about 80,000 clones, around 86% found once. The sample was CD4+ or CD8+ T cells sorted from blood, taken in a trial of the OX40 agonist ivuxolimab. This receptor was taken from an adult with an advanced solid tumor such as melanoma, head and neck, liver or kidney cancer. This rearrangement joins TRBV6-4 to TRBJ2-2; D gene ambiguous. The CDR3 reads CASSVISDTGELFF. CDR3 DNA sequence: TGTGCCAGCAGTGTTATCTCCGACACCGGGGAGCTGTTTTTT.